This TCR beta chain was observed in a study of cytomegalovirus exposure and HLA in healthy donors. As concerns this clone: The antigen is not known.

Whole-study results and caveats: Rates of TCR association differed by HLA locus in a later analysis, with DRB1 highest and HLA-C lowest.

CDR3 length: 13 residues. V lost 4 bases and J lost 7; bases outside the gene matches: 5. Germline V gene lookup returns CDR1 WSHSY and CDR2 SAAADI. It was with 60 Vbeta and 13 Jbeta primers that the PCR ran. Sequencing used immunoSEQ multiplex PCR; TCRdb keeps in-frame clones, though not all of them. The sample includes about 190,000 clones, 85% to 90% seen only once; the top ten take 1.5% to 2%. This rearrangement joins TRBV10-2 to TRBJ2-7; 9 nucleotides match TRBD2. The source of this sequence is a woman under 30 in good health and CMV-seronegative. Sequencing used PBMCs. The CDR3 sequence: CASSGAGGREQYF. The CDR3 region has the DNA TGCGCCAGCAGTGGTGCGGGGGGGAGGGAGCAGTACTTC.